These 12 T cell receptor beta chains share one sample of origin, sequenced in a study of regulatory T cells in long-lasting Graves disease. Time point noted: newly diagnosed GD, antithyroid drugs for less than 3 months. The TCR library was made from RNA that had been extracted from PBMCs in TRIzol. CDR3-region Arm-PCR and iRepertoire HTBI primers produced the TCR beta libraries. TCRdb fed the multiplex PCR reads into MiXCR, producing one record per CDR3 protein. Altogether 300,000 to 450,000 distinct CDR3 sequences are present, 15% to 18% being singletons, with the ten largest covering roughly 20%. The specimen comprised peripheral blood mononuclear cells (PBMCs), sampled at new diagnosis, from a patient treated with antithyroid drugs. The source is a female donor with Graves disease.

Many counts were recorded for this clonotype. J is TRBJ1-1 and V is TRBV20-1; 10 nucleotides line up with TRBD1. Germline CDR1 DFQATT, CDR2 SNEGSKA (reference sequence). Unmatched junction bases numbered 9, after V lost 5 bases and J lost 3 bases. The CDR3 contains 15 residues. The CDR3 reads CSAGRTGGLYTEAFF. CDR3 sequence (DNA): TGCAGTGCTGGGAGGACAGGGGGTTTGTACACTGAAGCTTTCTTT.

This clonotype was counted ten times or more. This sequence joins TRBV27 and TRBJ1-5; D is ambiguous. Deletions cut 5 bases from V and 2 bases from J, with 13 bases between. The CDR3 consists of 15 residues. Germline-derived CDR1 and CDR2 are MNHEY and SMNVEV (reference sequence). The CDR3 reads CASSALGWGNQPQHF. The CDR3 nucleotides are TGTGCCAGCAGTGCCTTGGGATGGGGCAATCAGCCCCAGCATTTT.

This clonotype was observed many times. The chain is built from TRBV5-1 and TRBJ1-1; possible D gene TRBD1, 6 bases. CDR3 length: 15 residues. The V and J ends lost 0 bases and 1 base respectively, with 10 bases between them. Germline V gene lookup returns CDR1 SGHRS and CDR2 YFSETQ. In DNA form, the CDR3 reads TGCGCCAGCAGCTTGGACAGGGACGGGAACACTGAAGCTTTCTTT. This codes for CASSLDRDGNTEAFF. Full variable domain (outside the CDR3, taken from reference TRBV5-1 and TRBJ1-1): KAGVTQTPRYLIKTRGQQVTLSCSPISGHRSVSWYQQTPGQGLQFLFEYFSETQRNKGNFPGRFSGRQFSNSRSEMNVSTLELGDSALYLCASSLDRDGNTEAFFGQGTRLTVV.

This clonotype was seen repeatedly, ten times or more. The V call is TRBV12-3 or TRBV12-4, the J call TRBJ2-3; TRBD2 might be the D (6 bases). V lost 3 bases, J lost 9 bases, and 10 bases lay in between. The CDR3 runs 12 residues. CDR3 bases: TGTGCCAGCAGTTTTGTGCGGGGAACGCAGTATTTT. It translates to CASSFVRGTQYF.

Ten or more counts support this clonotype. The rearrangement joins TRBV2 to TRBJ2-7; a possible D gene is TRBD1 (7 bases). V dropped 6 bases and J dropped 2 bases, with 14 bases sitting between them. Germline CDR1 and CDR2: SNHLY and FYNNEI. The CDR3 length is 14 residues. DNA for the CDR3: TGTGCCAGCAGCGTGCGGGACAGCGCCTACGAGCAGTACTTC. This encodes CASSVRDSAYEQYF.

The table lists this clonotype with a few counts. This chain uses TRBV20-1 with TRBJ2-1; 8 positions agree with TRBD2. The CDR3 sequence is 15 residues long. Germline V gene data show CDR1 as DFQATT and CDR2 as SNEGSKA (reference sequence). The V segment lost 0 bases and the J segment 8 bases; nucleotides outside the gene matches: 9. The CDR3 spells CSARDPGGAHDEQFF. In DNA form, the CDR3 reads TGCAGTGCTAGAGATCCGGGGGGGGCGCATGATGAGCAGTTCTTC.

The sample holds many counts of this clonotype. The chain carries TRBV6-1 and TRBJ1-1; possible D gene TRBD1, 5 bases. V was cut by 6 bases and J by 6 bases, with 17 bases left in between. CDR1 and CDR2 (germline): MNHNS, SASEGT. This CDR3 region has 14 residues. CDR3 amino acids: CASRFRVGPPEAFF. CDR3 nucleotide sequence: TGTGCCAGCAGATTCAGGGTAGGCCCCCCTGAAGCTTTCTTT.

CDR3 loop: CASSLRGGTSGSYEQYF. Here the CDR3 DNA reads TGCGCCAGCAGCTTGCGCGGGGGGACTAGCGGATCCTACGAGCAGTACTTC. This chain joins TRBV5-1 and TRBJ2-7; TRBD2 matches 11 bases. There are 17 residues in the CDR3. The J segment lost 1 base and the V segment lost 1 base, leaving 7 bases of the junction unmatched. CDR1 is SGHRS, CDR2 YFSETQ, per germline. The entire variable domain, with the rest obtained from reference TRBV5-1 and TRBJ2-7, is as follows: KAGVTQTPRYLIKTRGQQVTLSCSPISGHRSVSWYQQTPGQGLQFLFEYFSETQRNKGNFPGRFSGRQFSNSRSEMNVSTLELGDSALYLCASSLRGGTSGSYEQYFGPGTRLTVT.

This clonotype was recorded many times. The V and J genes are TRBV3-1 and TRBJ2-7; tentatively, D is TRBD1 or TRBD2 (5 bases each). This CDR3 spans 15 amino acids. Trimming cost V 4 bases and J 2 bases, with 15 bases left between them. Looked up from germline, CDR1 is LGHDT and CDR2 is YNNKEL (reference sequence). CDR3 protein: CASSRHRDVAYEQYF. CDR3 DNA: TGTGCCAGCAGCCGCCACCGGGACGTTGCCTACGAGCAGTACTTC.

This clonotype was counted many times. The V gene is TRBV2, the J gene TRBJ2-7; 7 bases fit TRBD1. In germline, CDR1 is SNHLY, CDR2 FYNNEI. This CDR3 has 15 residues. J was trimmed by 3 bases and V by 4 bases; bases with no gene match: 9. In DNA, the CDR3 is TGTGCCAGCAGTGTGGGGGACAGACAGATCTACGAGCAGTACTTC. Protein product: CASSVGDRQIYEQYF.

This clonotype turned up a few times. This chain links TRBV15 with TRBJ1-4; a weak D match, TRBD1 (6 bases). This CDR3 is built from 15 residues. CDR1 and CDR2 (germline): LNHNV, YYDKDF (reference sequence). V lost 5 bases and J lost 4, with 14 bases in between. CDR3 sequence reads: CATSRTTGSNEKLFF. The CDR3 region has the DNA TGTGCCACCAGCCGTACAACAGGGAGTAATGAAAAACTGTTTTTT.

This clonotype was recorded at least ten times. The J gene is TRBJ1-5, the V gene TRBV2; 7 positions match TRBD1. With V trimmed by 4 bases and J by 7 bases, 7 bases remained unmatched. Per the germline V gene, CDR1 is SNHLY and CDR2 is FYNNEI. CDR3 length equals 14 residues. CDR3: CASSARQGSQPQHF. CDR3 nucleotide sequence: TGTGCCAGCAGTGCCCGACAGGGCTCCCAGCCCCAGCATTTT.